This T cell receptor beta chain came from a study of CD8 T cells in ankylosing spondylitis. Study-level results: Within ankylosing spondylitis blood, a TCR beta motif made up of roughly eight highly homologous variants appeared to be characteristic. In peripheral blood, disease-linked CD8+ clones occurred at relatively low frequencies. Disease-linked clones reportedly showed significant enrichment in matched ankylosing spondylitis synovial fluid. Some motif variants were previously reported in reactive arthritis synovial fluid and blood.

Trimming took off 0 bases at V and 8 bases at J, with 10 bases between the two ends. This CDR3 spans 13 amino acids. Molecular-barcoded quantitative 5'-RACE produced these TCR beta libraries. One entry per CDR3 protein results from TCRdb running MiXCR on the 5' RACE reads. The sample lists about 500,000 distinct CDR3 sequences, about 13% occurring once. This clonotype has only a few counts. Its antigen is not known. The TCR comes from a male donor with ankylosing spondylitis. Sequenced: blood, either unsorted or a sorted T cell fraction (not recorded which). V usage is TRBV12-3 or TRBV12-4 and J usage is TRBJ1-2; D not resolved. DNA for the CDR3: TGTGCCAGCAGTTTAGCTTCGAGGCAAGGCTACACCTTC. Translated, it gives CASSLASRQGYTF.